The next 27 T cell receptor beta chains were all read from a single sample in a study of blood T cell repertoires in COVID-19. Assay: immunoSEQ multiplex PCR; the TCRdb copy retains only in-frame clones and omits some. The sample holds around 170,000 clones, 86% seen once. Material for sequencing was peripheral blood. The origin of the receptors is a man aged 45-65 years with active or convalescent COVID-19.

J is TRBJ2-7 and V is TRBV10-3; a possible D gene is TRBD1 (6 bases). Germline V lookup: CDR1 ENHRY, CDR2 SYGVKD. This CDR3 comprises 15 residues. Trimming took 2 bases from V and 1 from J, leaving 12 bases between them. The DNA for the CDR3 is TGTGCCATCAGTGAGACCAAGACAGGTTCCTACGAGCAGTACTTC. Its protein product is CAISETKTGSYEQYF.

The chain is built from TRBV5-1 and TRBJ1-1; 8 bases line up with TRBD1. The CDR3 is 16 residues long. Germline CDR1 reads SGHRS; CDR2 reads YFSETQ. V trimming: 4 bases; J trimming: 3 bases; junction bases outside the gene matches: 11. CDR3 loop: CASSKTIQGGYTEAFF. The CDR3 coding sequence is TGCGCCAGCAGCAAAACCATACAGGGGGGCTACACTGAAGCTTTCTTT.

The J gene is TRBJ2-7, the V gene TRBV25-1; weak D call: TRBD1 (5 bases). This CDR3 has 16 residues. Trimming stripped 8 bases from V and 2 bases from J, with 22 bases between. Looked up from germline, CDR1 is MGHDK and CDR2 is SYGVNS. In DNA form, the CDR3 reads TGTGCCAGCTCGTGTGAGAAGGGGCAGGTGACCTACGAGCAGTACTTC. This gives the protein CASSCEKGQVTYEQYF.

With respect to this clone: This sample includes further DNA sequences coding for the same CDR3. This rearrangement joins TRBV6-2 or TRBV6-3 to TRBJ1-1; D might be TRBD1 (5 bases). This CDR3 has 14 amino acids. Germline-derived CDR1 and CDR2 are MNHEY and SVGEGT. V dropped 2 bases and J dropped 1 base, with 8 bases sitting between them. CDR3 coding DNA: TGTGCCAGCAGTTACCGGACACGGAACACTGAAGCTTTCTTT. As protein: CASSYRTRNTEAFF.

The rearrangement joins TRBV5-6 to TRBJ1-2, with 9 bases lining up with TRBD1. V lost 2 bases and J lost 2; bases outside the gene matches: 1. CDR3 length: 14 residues. From germline, CDR1 is SGHDT and CDR2 YYEEEE. The CDR3 region has the DNA TGTGCCAGCAGCTTCGGACAGGGGAACTATGGCTACACCTTC. Amino acids: CASSFGQGNYGYTF. The full variable domain, with the rest looked up from reference TRBV5-6 and TRBJ1-2, is DAGVTQSPTHLIKTRGQQVTLRCSPKSGHDTVSWYQQALGQGPQFIFQYYEEEERQRGNFPDRFSGHQFPNYSSELNVNALLLGDSALYLCASSFGQGNYGYTFGSGTRLTVV.

CDR3: CASSQGRGQLNEQFF. CDR3 nucleotides: TGTGCCAGCAGCCAAGGGCGGGGCCAACTCAATGAGCAGTTCTTC. This chain joins TRBV14 and TRBJ2-1, with a possible D match to TRBD2 (6 bases). Germline V gene data show CDR1 as SGHDN and CDR2 as FVKESK. Trimming removed 1 base at V and 6 bases at J, with 13 bases between. The CDR3 has 15 residues.

The rearrangement links TRBV7-2 to TRBJ1-1; 7 nucleotides agree with TRBD1. V gave up 5 bases and J gave up 4 bases; unmatched junction bases: 7. The CDR3 runs 14 residues. CDR1 is SGHTA and CDR2 is FQGNSA in the germline V gene. CDR3 nucleotides: TGTGCCAGCAGCCTAACAGGGGATGGCACTGAAGCTTTCTTT. Amino acids: CASSLTGDGTEAFF.

The chain uses TRBV25-1 and TRBJ1-2, with D unresolved. V lost 2 bases and J lost 7, with 5 bases in between. The CDR3 is made up of 11 amino acids. The germline CDR1 and CDR2 sequences are MGHDK and SYGVNS. The CDR3 nucleotides read TGTGCCAGCAGTGAAGTGGCTGGCTACACCTTC. Translating it yields CASSEVAGYTF.

The rearrangement links TRBV6-2 or TRBV6-3 to TRBJ2-3, with D maybe TRBD1 (5 bases). V was trimmed by 5 bases and J by 3 bases, leaving 21 bases between them. This CDR3 is 17 amino acids long. Germline V CDR1 and CDR2: MNHEY, SVGEGT. The CDR3 sequence: CASSRGGYRSPTDTQYF. The CDR3 bases are TGTGCCAGCAGTAGGGGTGGGTATCGGAGCCCAACAGATACGCAGTATTTT.

This clone came up once. This rearrangement joins TRBV9 to TRBJ2-7, with 7 bases identical to TRBD2. CDR1 and CDR2 (germline): SGDLS, YYNGEE. The V segment lost 4 bases and the J segment 0 bases; nucleotides outside the gene matches: 10. This CDR3 region has 16 residues. The CDR3 DNA reads as TGTGCCAGCAGCCCCCACGAGCGGGGATTCTCCTACGAGCAGTACTTC. The encoded protein is CASSPHERGFSYEQYF.

This clone appeared once. The chain joins TRBV5-1 to TRBJ2-5; TRBD2 matches 8 bases. V lost 0 bases and J lost 9; bases outside the gene matches: 13. Germline V gene sequence: CDR1 SGHRS, CDR2 YFSETQ. The CDR3 consists of 16 residues. The CDR3 nucleotides read TGCGCCAGCAGCTTGGGTAGCGGGGTTCTTGATTTTTCCCAGTACTTC. Amino acids: CASSLGSGVLDFSQYF.

The rearrangement joins TRBV2 to TRBJ1-1, with a tentative D call TRBD1 (6 bases). Trimming left V 5 bases short and J 2 bases short, with 12 bases between. Germline V gene data show CDR1 as SNHLY and CDR2 as FYNNEI. The CDR3 has 14 residues. The CDR3 sequence is CASSRPGVNTEAFF. CDR3 DNA: TGTGCCAGCAGTAGGCCAGGGGTCAACACTGAAGCTTTCTTT.

The chain has TRBV7-2 and TRBJ1-1, with D maybe TRBD1 (6 bases). CDR1 is SGHTA and CDR2 is FQGNSA in the germline V gene. Trimming took off 2 bases at V and 1 base at J, with 11 bases between the two ends. This CDR3 has 15 residues. This CDR3 is CASSLSAGANTEAFF. The CDR3 nucleotides read TGTGCCAGCAGCTTATCCGCAGGGGCGAACACTGAAGCTTTCTTT.

This chain connects TRBV15 to TRBJ2-2; D is unresolved. In germline, CDR1 is LNHNV, CDR2 YYDKDF (reference sequence). The CDR3 contains 14 residues. Trimming removed 1 base from V and 1 base from J, with 4 bases in between. This CDR3 reads CATSRGGNTGELFF. The CDR3 nucleotides read TGTGCCACCAGCAGAGGAGGGAACACCGGGGAGCTGTTTTTT.

The chain carries TRBV14 and TRBJ2-7; TRBD2 aligns across 9 bases. The CDR3 consists of 14 residues. Germline lookup yields CDR1 SGHDN and CDR2 FVKESK. The trim removed 4 bases at V and 7 bases at J, leaving 8 bases unmatched. The CDR3 spells CASSRGLAGFEQYF. CDR3 bases: TGTGCCAGCAGCCGTGGGCTAGCGGGATTTGAGCAGTACTTC.

This clone turned up a few times. V gene TRBV5-1 combines with J gene TRBJ1-1; no clear D. The V end lost 4 bases, the J end lost 5 bases, and 15 bases lay between the germline ends. The CDR3 loop spans 14 amino acids. Germline V gives CDR1 SGHRS, CDR2 YFSETQ. Here the CDR3 reads CASSRLGRVTEAFF. CDR3 DNA sequence: TGCGCCAGCAGCAGATTGGGGAGAGTGACTGAAGCTTTCTTT.

V is TRBV4-1 and J is TRBJ2-1, with 10 bases matching TRBD2. Germline V lookup: CDR1 MGHRA, CDR2 YSYEKL. The CDR3 sequence is 17 residues long. The J segment lost 4 bases and the V segment lost 1 base, leaving 7 bases of the junction unmatched. The CDR3 spells CASSQVSASGGYNEQFF. The CDR3 DNA is TGCGCCAGCAGCCAAGTCTCCGCTAGCGGGGGTTACAATGAGCAGTTCTTC.

This sequence joins TRBV3-1 (or the pseudogene TRBV3-2) and TRBJ1-3; no clear D. The V end was cut by 0 bases, the J end by 0 bases, with 6 bases between. The CDR3 is made up of 15 amino acids. Germline values: CDR1 LGHDT, CDR2 YNNKEL (reference sequence). DNA for the CDR3: TGTGCCAGCAGCCAAGATTCCGTCTCTGGAAACACCATATATTTT. As protein: CASSQDSVSGNTIYF.

This clone came up once. The chain joins TRBV7-8 to TRBJ2-1, with D tentatively TRBD1 (6 bases). The CDR3 length is 15 residues. Germline V CDR1 and CDR2: SGHVS, FQNEAQ. Trimming stripped 0 bases from V and 1 base from J, with 7 bases between. This chain's CDR3 is CASSLATGSYNEQFF. The CDR3 DNA reads TGTGCCAGCAGCTTAGCGACAGGTTCCTACAATGAGCAGTTCTTC. Full variable domain (outside the CDR3, taken from reference TRBV7-8 and TRBJ2-1): GAGVSQSPRYKVAKRGQDVALRCDPISGHVSLFWYQQALGQGPEFLTYFQNEAQLDKSGLPSDRFFAERPEGSVSTLKIQRTQQEDSAVYLCASSLATGSYNEQFFGPGTRLTVL.

Notes on this clone: An end of the junction differs from the germline gene, which may be a read error. The chain couples TRBV7-7 to TRBJ1-5, with 7 bases aligning to TRBD1. CDR3 size: 16 residues. CDR1 is SSHAT and CDR2 is FNYEAQ in the germline V gene (reference sequence). The CDR3 sequence: CASTPPGGTPYQPQHF. The CDR3 DNA reads as TGTGCTAGCACTCCTCCAGGGGGGACACCTTATCAGCCCCAGCATTTT. The variable domain in full, completed from reference TRBV7-7 and TRBJ1-5, reads GAGVSQSPRYKVTKRGQDVTLRCDPISSHATLYWYQQALGQGPEFLTYFNYEAQPDKSGLPSDRFSAERPEGSISTLTIQRTEQRDSAMYRCASTPPGGTPYQPQHFGDGTRLSIL.

Written as DNA, the CDR3 is TGTGCCAGCAGTTACTGGGGGGACAATTCACCCCTCCACTTT. This encodes CASSYWGDNSPLHF. V and J are TRBV6-6 and TRBJ1-6; D might be TRBD1 (5 bases). The CDR3 runs to 14 residues. V lost 1 base and J lost 7, with 8 bases in between. Germline CDR1 and CDR2: MNHNY and SVGAGI (reference sequence).

The count of this clone is one. The chain combines TRBV13 with TRBJ2-2; 7 nucleotides line up with TRBD1. V was pared by 5 bases and J by 4 bases, with 7 bases of the junction left unmatched. CDR1 and CDR2 (germline): PRHDT, FYEKMQ (reference sequence). The CDR3 is made up of 15 amino acids. CDR3 sequence: CASSPRDSATGELFF. The CDR3 nucleotides read TGTGCCAGCAGCCCCCGGGACAGTGCCACCGGGGAGCTGTTTTTT.

The chain has TRBV9 and TRBJ1-3; D is unclear. In germline, CDR1 is SGDLS, CDR2 YYNGEE. Trimming shortened V by 2 bases and J by 0 bases, and 9 bases separated the two germline ends. The CDR3 extends over 15 amino acids. CDR3 DNA sequence: TGTGCCAGCAGCGTTCATATGAGCTCTGGAAACACCATATATTTT. Its translation is CASSVHMSSGNTIYF.

To note about this clone: The junction does not match germline at one end; this may be a read error. The chain links TRBV27 to TRBJ1-1; D may be TRBD1 (5 bases). The CDR3 is made up of 16 amino acids. Germline CDR1 MNHEY, CDR2 SMNVEV (reference sequence). CDR3: CASSSGKGPSNTEAFF. The CDR3 DNA sequence: TGTGCCAGTAGTTCAGGGAAGGGGCCATCGAACACTGAAGCTTTCTTT.

The chain links TRBV5-6 to TRBJ1-5; a possible D gene is TRBD1 (6 bases). Trimming removed 4 bases at V and 3 bases at J, with 11 bases between. Germline-derived CDR1 and CDR2 are SGHDT and YYEEEE. The CDR3 spans 14 residues. As DNA, the CDR3 is TGTGCCAGCAGCCCACAGGGAAACAATCAGCCCCAGCATTTT. It specifies CASSPQGNNQPQHF. The complete variable domain, with remaining parts taken from reference TRBV5-6 and TRBJ1-5, reads DAGVTQSPTHLIKTRGQQVTLRCSPKSGHDTVSWYQQALGQGPQFIFQYYEEEERQRGNFPDRFSGHQFPNYSSELNVNALLLGDSALYLCASSPQGNNQPQHFGDGTRLSIL.

The V and J genes are TRBV6-2 or TRBV6-3 and TRBJ2-3; 12 positions agree with TRBD2. Per germline, CDR1 MNHEY and CDR2 SVGEGT. The CDR3 length is 18 residues. The V segment lost 1 base and the J segment 1 base; nucleotides outside the gene matches: 6. The CDR3: CASSYLPRTSGGTDTQYF. CDR3 DNA sequence: TGTGCCAGCAGTTACTTACCAAGGACTAGCGGGGGCACAGATACGCAGTATTTT.

The V gene is TRBV27, the J gene TRBJ1-2; D uncertain. The CDR3 extends over 15 amino acids. V was cut by 1 base and J by 1 base, with 10 bases left in between. Per germline, CDR1 MNHEY and CDR2 SMNVEV (reference sequence). CDR3 bases: TGTGCCAGCAGTTTATGGGCGGCGGGTAACTATGGCTACACCTTC. It codes for CASSLWAAGNYGYTF.